Below are 10 T cell receptor beta chains sequenced from a single sample in a study of blood T cell repertoires in COVID-19. Only in-frame clones appear in the TCRdb table, and some are missing; sequencing was by immunoSEQ multiplex PCR. The sample has under 200,000 clones, 80% seen once. Sequencing was performed on peripheral blood. The source of these receptors is a man aged 60-69 years with acute or convalescent COVID-19.

The chain recombines TRBV7-9 with TRBJ2-2; the match to TRBD1 covers 9 bases. Germline V lookup: CDR1 SEHNR, CDR2 FQNEAQ (reference sequence). V was clipped by 5 bases and J by 5 bases; unmatched bases: 6. CDR3 size: 15 residues. The CDR3 sequence: CASSRGDRVTGELFF. The CDR3 nucleotides read TGTGCCAGCAGCCGCGGGGACAGGGTGACCGGGGAGCTGTTTTTT.

There are a few counts of this clone. The gene calls are TRBV5-1 and TRBJ2-3; 9 bases align to TRBD1. This CDR3 region has 18 residues. Germline V CDR1 and CDR2: SGHRS, YFSETQ. V lost 3 bases to trimming and J lost 4 bases; unmatched junction nucleotides: 15. For the CDR3, the DNA is TGCGCCAGCAGCTCCCAAGCTCCGGGACAGGGACGGGCAGATACGCAGTATTTT. It is translated as CASSSQAPGQGRADTQYF.

V and J are TRBV10-1 and TRBJ1-6; TRBD1 might be the D (5 bases). Trimming took 7 bases from V and 7 from J, leaving 11 bases between them. Germline-derived CDR1 and CDR2 are WNHNN and SYGVQD (reference sequence). CDR3 length: 13 residues. CDR3 sequence: CASNGNRNSPLHF. In nucleotides, the CDR3 is TGCGCCAGCAATGGTAACAGGAATTCACCCCTCCACTTT.

This rearrangement joins TRBV6-5 to TRBJ1-3, with a possible D match to TRBD1 (5 bases). The germline V gene encodes CDR1 MNHEY and CDR2 SVGAGI. The CDR3 contains 14 residues. V dropped 8 bases and J dropped 2 bases, with 13 bases sitting between them. CDR3 DNA: TGTGCCAGCGGGTCCCAGGGTACTGGAAACACCATATATTTT. Amino acid sequence: CASGSQGTGNTIYF.

This chain joins TRBV18 and TRBJ1-1; D gene unclear. V was trimmed by 2 bases and J by 1 base, leaving 5 bases between them. CDR3 size: 13 residues. Germline CDR1 KGHSH, CDR2 LQKENI. This CDR3 is CASSPTKNTEAFF. CDR3 bases: TGTGCCAGCTCACCAACAAAGAACACTGAAGCTTTCTTT.

This clone was seen just once. The chain couples TRBV2 to TRBJ1-5, with 8 nucleotides matching TRBD1. The junction had 8 bases not matched to a gene; V was cut back by 6 bases and J by 7 bases. CDR3 length: 14 residues. The V gene's germline CDR1 is SNHLY and CDR2 FYNNEI. In DNA form, the CDR3 reads TGTGCCAGCAGCGGTGACAGGGGAGGACAGCCCCAGCATTTT. Amino acids: CASSGDRGGQPQHF. The variable domain in full, with the rest retrieved from reference TRBV2 and TRBJ1-5, is EPEVTQTPSHQVTQMGQEVILRCVPISNHLYFYWYRQILGQKVEFLVSFYNNEISEKSEIFDDQFSVERPDGSNFTLKIRSTKLEDSAMYFCASSGDRGGQPQHFGDGTRLSIL.

The rearrangement uses TRBV6-5 and TRBJ2-5, with D possibly being TRBD1 (5 bases). Germline loops: CDR1 MNHEY, CDR2 SVGAGI. The CDR3 has 15 residues. Trimming took 0 bases from V and 5 from J, leaving 13 bases between them. The CDR3 nucleotides read TGTGCCAGCAGTTACTCAGGGGCTAGAGCTGAGACCCAGTACTTC. It encodes CASSYSGARAETQYF.

In its sample, this clone was seen once. This chain uses TRBV7-8 with TRBJ1-1; 9 nucleotides agree with TRBD1. Germline-derived CDR1 and CDR2 are SGHVS and FQNEAQ. With V trimmed by 5 bases and J by 1 base, 5 bases remained unmatched. The CDR3 is made up of 15 amino acids. The chain's CDR3 is CASSPGQGKNTEAFF. The CDR3 DNA is TGTGCCAGCAGCCCAGGACAGGGGAAGAACACTGAAGCTTTCTTT.

This chain connects TRBV20-1 to TRBJ2-1; 10 bases match TRBD2. CDR1 is DFQATT and CDR2 is SNEGSKA in the germline V gene (reference sequence). The CDR3 totals 16 residues. The junction had 8 bases not matched to a gene; V was cut back by 3 bases and J by 3 bases. The CDR3 nucleotides are TGCAGTGCTAGTTCTCTCTTAGCGGGGGGCTACAATGAGCAGTTCTTC. This gives the protein CSASSLLAGGYNEQFF.

The V gene is TRBV27, the J gene TRBJ1-6; 8 bases fit TRBD1. This CDR3 is 13 amino acids long. The germline V gene encodes CDR1 MNHEY and CDR2 SMNVEV (reference sequence). Trimming took 5 bases from V and 16 from J; bases not matched to a gene: 10. The CDR3 sequence: CASSPGTGLSLHF. The DNA of the CDR3 is TGTGCCAGCAGTCCCGGGACAGGCCTTTCTCTCCACTTT.